The 9 T cell receptor beta chains below come from one sample, sequenced in a study of CD8 T cells in Susac syndrome (dated by TCRdb to 2018 to 2020). The library was generated by the immunoSEQ multiplex PCR assay. RNA was extracted with the RNeasy kit and roughly 0.45 to 1 ug was reverse transcribed using random hexamers. The public reads were quality trimmed at Q25 with fastp and then assembled into clones with MiXCR by TCRdb, keeping productive beta chains. Here each entry gathers all rows of one CDR3 protein and keeps the most common genes and DNA. In this sample the table shows 200,000 to 250,000 distinct CDR3 sequences, about 94% of which occur a single time. The ten largest make up under 0.2% of the sample. Sample: CD4+ T cells from PBMCs. The receptor set was obtained from a human donor with Susac syndrome.

V usage is TRBV6-2 or TRBV6-3 and J usage is TRBJ1-1; D remains unclear. The CDR3 consists of 15 residues. Between the trimmed V and J ends, which lost 0 bases and 3 bases, there was a span of 11 bases. Germline V gene lookup returns CDR1 MNHEY and CDR2 SVGEGT. The CDR3 reads CASSYSRVSDTEAFF. CDR3 coding DNA: TGTGCCAGCAGTTACTCTCGCGTGTCGGACACTGAAGCTTTCTTT.

The chain has TRBV2 and TRBJ2-1; maybe TRBD1 (6 bases). With 2 bases removed from V and 9 bases from J, the gap between germline ends came to 20 bases. The CDR3 is 16 residues long. CDR1 SNHLY and CDR2 FYNNEI come from the germline V gene. The CDR3 region is CASSELRGKAGGEQFF. The CDR3 nucleotides are TGTGCCAGCAGTGAACTTAGGGGGAAAGCAGGAGGTGAGCAGTTCTTC.

V and J are TRBV7-8 and TRBJ2-3; D is perhaps TRBD2 (6 bases). Trimming took 0 bases from V and 2 from J, leaving 15 bases between them. Germline V gene sequence: CDR1 SGHVS, CDR2 FQNEAQ. This CDR3 is built from 17 residues. The CDR3 region has the DNA TGTGCCAGCAGCTTAGCGGGGGGAACCGACCCCACAGATACGCAGTATTTT. Protein: CASSLAGGTDPTDTQYF.

The CDR3 sequence is CASSYSQSYEQYF. The CDR3 DNA reads TGTGCCAGCAGTTACTCTCAGTCGTACGAGCAGTACTTC. The V call is TRBV6-6, the J call TRBJ2-7; no clear D gene. Trimming left V 0 bases short and J 4 bases short, with 7 bases between. Germline CDR1 is MNHNY and CDR2 is SVGAGI (reference sequence). The CDR3 consists of 13 residues.

V gene TRBV4-1 combines with J gene TRBJ1-4, with a tentative D call TRBD1 (6 bases). The CDR3 length is 13 residues. Germline values: CDR1 MGHRA, CDR2 YSYEKL. The V end was cut by 3 bases, the J end by 7 bases, with 9 bases between. Written as DNA, the CDR3 is TGCGCCAGCAGCCAGGGGGCCGGTGAAAAACTGTTTTTT. Translation: CASSQGAGEKLFF.

V usage is TRBV20-1 and J usage is TRBJ2-3; possibly TRBD2 for D (5 bases). The V and J ends lost 0 bases and 1 base respectively, with 11 bases between them. Per the germline V gene, CDR1 is DFQATT and CDR2 is SNEGSKA (reference sequence). This CDR3 has 15 amino acids. The CDR3 protein is CSARDIVGGTDTQYF. The CDR3 DNA reads TGCAGTGCTAGAGATATCGTCGGGGGCACAGATACGCAGTATTTT.

The DNA of the CDR3 is TGTGCCAGCACCTGGGGGGGGTTTGATGAGCAGTTCTTC. Protein product: CASTWGGFDEQFF. V and J are TRBV12-3 or TRBV12-4 and TRBJ2-1, with 7 bases aligning to TRBD2. V shed 7 bases, J shed 8 bases, and the junction held 8 bases outside the gene matches. CDR3 length: 13 residues.

This chain uses TRBV6-2 or TRBV6-3 with TRBJ1-5; 7 bases map to TRBD1. V shed 6 bases, J shed 5 bases, and the junction held 7 bases outside the gene matches. The CDR3 totals 14 residues. CDR1 is MNHEY and CDR2 is SVGEGT in the germline V gene. CDR3 sequence: CASRPQGTYQPQHF. The CDR3, as DNA: TGTGCCAGCAGGCCACAGGGGACGTATCAGCCCCAGCATTTT.

This sequence joins TRBV10-3 and TRBJ2-7; no reliable D call. This CDR3 region has 11 residues. Germline V gene sequence: CDR1 ENHRY, CDR2 SYGVKD. Trimming pared 3 bases from V and 3 bases from J, leaving 3 bases between. CDR3 DNA sequence: TGTGCCATCAGTGAAAACTACGAGCAGTACTTC. This translates into CAISENYEQYF.